These T cell receptor beta chains were read from a single sample in a study of T cells in Graves' hyperthyroidism and ophthalmopathy. TCRdb reanalysed the multiplex PCR reads using MiXCR and keeps one entry per CDR3 protein. Found here are around 300,000 distinct CDR3 sequences, around 13% of them singletons; the top ten hold about 22%. The sequencing sample was made of blood. The receptors were gathered from a woman aged 25 to 39 with Graves' hyperthyroidism. Each CDR3 is given with its conserved first and last residue. A D gene is named only where the DNA matches it firmly. Where a row states a size, it is once, few, many or the class of an expanded clone; other rows omit it.

>TRBJ2-3|TRBD2|.|TRBV20-1
CSASPPSGFTDTQYF
TGCAGTGCTAGCCCCCCTAGCGGGTTCACAGATACGCAGTATTTT
>TRBJ2-7|.|few|TRBV27
CASSFRPDYEQYF
TGTGCCAGCAGTTTCCGGCCCGACTACGAGCAGTACTTC
>TRBJ2-4|.|.|TRBV3-1
CASSPGSSGNIQYF
TGTGCCAGCAGCCCAGGGTCGTCGGGCAACATTCAGTACTTC
>TRBJ2-1|.|few|TRBV6-1
CASSPDRQLRRYNEQFF
TGTGCCAGCAGCCCCGATCGACAACTCAGACGGTACAATGAGCAGTTCTTC
>TRBJ2-1|.|many|TRBV28
CASNPSGRLSYNEQFF
TGTGCCAGCAATCCCTCCGGCAGACTCTCCTACAATGAGCAGTTCTTC
>TRBJ2-7|TRBD2|once|TRBV27
CASSLLLAGVGEQYF
TGTGCCAGCAGTCTATTACTAGCGGGAGTTGGCGAGCAGTACTTC
>TRBJ1-4|.|few|TRBV20-1
CSYARGGQKLFF
TGCAGTTACGCTCGCGGGGGTCAAAAACTGTTTTTT
>TRBJ2-3|TRBD2|many|TRBV7-8
CASSLWGLVQDTQYF
TGTGCCAGCAGCTTATGGGGACTAGTCCAGGATACGCAGTATTTT
>TRBJ2-2|TRBD2|.|TRBV4-1
CASSPTTGGPGELFF
TGCGCCAGCAGCCCCACCACGGGAGGTCCCGGGGAGCTGTTTTTT
>TRBJ2-1|TRBD2|once|TRBV20-1
CSADGAGVMDEQFF
TGCAGTGCGGACGGAGCGGGAGTAATGGATGAGCAGTTCTTC
>TRBJ2-1|TRBD2|.|TRBV20-1
CSARDRAGVHEQFF
TGCAGTGCTAGAGACCGAGCGGGAGTACATGAGCAGTTCTTC
>TRBJ1-4|.|many|TRBV20-1
CSASTRATNEKLFF
TGCAGTGCTAGTACCAGGGCGACTAATGAAAAACTGTTTTTT
>TRBJ1-2|TRBD1|.|TRBV7-2
CASSLTSRDRQNGYTF
TGTGCCAGCAGCTTAACCAGCCGGGACAGACAGAATGGCTACACCTTC
>TRBJ1-3|.|.|TRBV4-1
CASSPGALRNTIYF
TGCGCCAGCAGCCCCGGAGCGCTCCGAAACACCATATATTTT
>TRBJ2-1|.|.|TRBV2
CASSALMNEQFF
TGTGCCAGCAGTGCCCTAATGAATGAGCAGTTCTTC
>TRBJ2-2|.|few|TRBV12-3/TRBV12-4
CASRAGRQYPGELFF
TGTGCCAGCAGGGCGGGACGACAGTATCCCGGGGAGCTGTTTTTT
>TRBJ2-1|TRBD2|many|TRBV11-2
CASSRTSVDYNEQFF
TGTGCCAGCAGCCGGACTAGCGTAGACTACAATGAGCAGTTCTTC
>TRBJ2-3|.|.|TRBV19
CASSIPERTDTQYF
TGTGCCAGTAGTATTCCGGAGCGCACAGATACGCAGTATTTT
>TRBJ1-5|.|.|TRBV12-3/TRBV12-4
CASSFLIDGRNQPQHF
TGTGCCAGCAGTTTCCTCATCGACGGACGCAATCAGCCCCAGCATTTT
>TRBJ2-7|.|.|TRBV4-2
CASSQDEVEEQYF
TGTGCCAGCAGCCAAGATGAGGTGGAGGAGCAGTACTTC
>TRBJ2-1|TRBD2|.|TRBV20-1
CSAQTSGKSYNEQFF
TGCAGTGCCCAGACTAGCGGGAAGTCCTACAATGAGCAGTTCTTC
>TRBJ1-1|.|few|TRBV20-1
CSAAGAMNTEAFF
TGCAGTGCGGCAGGAGCTATGAACACTGAAGCTTTCTTT
>TRBJ1-5|.|many|TRBV7-9
CASSLDLLSNQPQHF
TGTGCCAGCAGCTTAGATCTCCTTAGCAATCAGCCCCAGCATTTT
>TRBJ2-1|TRBD2|many|TRBV20-1
CSALGTSGRAREQFF
TGCAGTGCTTTAGGCACTAGCGGGAGGGCCCGGGAGCAGTTCTTC
>TRBJ2-2|.|many|TRBV27
CASQPVAGELFF
TGTGCCAGCCAGCCGGTCGCCGGGGAGCTGTTTTTT
>TRBJ2-7|.|many|TRBV10-1
CASPVRDGPIEQYF
TGCGCCAGCCCGGTCCGGGACGGCCCAATCGAGCAGTACTTC
>TRBJ2-5|.|many|TRBV14
CASSQDPYPATQYF
TGTGCCAGCAGCCAAGATCCGTATCCGGCGACCCAGTACTTC
>TRBJ2-1|.|.|TRBV19
CASRGVQGYNEQFF
TGTGCCAGTAGGGGGGTGCAGGGATACAATGAGCAGTTCTTC
>TRBJ2-1|TRBD2|few|TRBV7-9
CASSLQREGLNEQFF
TGTGCCAGCAGCTTACAGCGGGAGGGCCTTAATGAGCAGTTCTTC
>TRBJ2-3|TRBD2|few|TRBV5-1
CASSPGLGRPDTQYF
TGCGCCAGCAGCCCTGGACTAGGACGCCCAGATACGCAGTATTTT
>TRBJ1-1|.|few|TRBV28
CASVTDLGAEAFF
TGTGCCAGCGTGACCGACCTGGGGGCTGAAGCTTTCTTT
>TRBJ1-3|.|many|TRBV2
CASSEALTHSGNTIYF
TGTGCCAGCAGTGAAGCCCTGACTCACTCTGGAAACACCATATATTTT
>TRBJ1-6|.|many|TRBV6-5
CASSYSIMGSSYNSPLHF
TGTGCCAGCAGTTACTCGATTATGGGGAGCTCCTATAATTCACCCCTCCACTTT
>TRBJ2-7|TRBD2|few|TRBV20-1
CSASSSGGGYEQYF
TGCAGTGCTAGTTCAAGCGGGGGAGGGTACGAGCAGTACTTC
>TRBJ1-3|.|many|TRBV2
CASSADGRRGAGNTIYF
TGTGCCAGCAGTGCCGACGGACGCAGAGGTGCTGGAAACACCATATATTTT
>TRBJ2-1|TRBD2|many|TRBV9
CASSVVPAGRVRDNEQFF
TGTGCCAGCAGCGTAGTTCCAGCGGGACGCGTTCGTGACAATGAGCAGTTCTTC
>TRBJ2-2|.|few|TRBV28
CASRLTTREFGELFF
TGTGCCAGCAGACTCACGACTAGGGAGTTCGGGGAGCTGTTTTTT
>TRBJ2-5|TRBD2|few|TRBV12-3/TRBV12-4
CASSLALQAGGPETQYF
TGTGCCAGCAGTTTAGCGCTCCAGGCGGGAGGGCCAGAGACCCAGTACTTC
>TRBJ2-3|TRBD1|many|TRBV28
CASSQRQGGTDTQYF
TGTGCCAGCAGTCAACGACAGGGCGGCACAGATACGCAGTATTTT